This TCR beta chain was identified during a study of blood T cell repertoires in COVID-19. This clone was counted a few times. Original processing methods: It was from reference gene primer amplification that nucleated cell counts were estimated. Generated by immunoSEQ multiplex PCR, the TCRdb table keeps only in-frame clones and is missing some. Clone size and the V and J calls come from that table; the DNA yielded D and trimming. The sample has under 150,000 clones, around 89% seen once. Trimming took 1 base from V and 5 from J, leaving 10 bases between them. CDR3 length: 15 amino acids. From germline, CDR1 is SGDLS and CDR2 YYNGEE.

The TCR sequence derives from a man over 45 with acute or convalescent COVID-19. V and J are TRBV9 and TRBJ1-6, with D perhaps TRBD1 (6 bases). The sequenced sample was peripheral blood. The chain's CDR3 is CASSVRGGNNSPLHF. The CDR3, as DNA: TGTGCCAGCAGCGTAAGGGGGGGGAATAATTCACCCCTCCACTTT.